One T cell receptor beta chain is described in this entry. The antigen is undetermined. This table comes from immunoSEQ multiplex PCR, and its TCRdb copy is limited to in-frame clones, with some not included. The sample holds some 110,000 clones, about 90% seen once. The CDR3 has 14 amino acids. Germline CDR1 is MNHEY and CDR2 is SMNVEV (reference sequence). This sample is drawn from a study of OX40 agonist ivuxolimab in advanced cancers. Study in general: The treatment was a fully human IgG2 OX40 agonist, ivuxolimab. Three partial responders included one hepatocellular carcinoma patient and two cutaneous melanoma patients.

Points from the study as a whole: At 0.1 to 3.0 mg/kg and by week 6, CD4+ and CD8+ T cells in the blood had expanded clonally.

The source is an adult with an advanced solid tumor such as melanoma, head and neck, liver or kidney cancer. The chain employs TRBV27 and TRBJ2-5; 7 nucleotides line up with TRBD2. The DNA end favors TRBJ2-7, so the J call may be wrong. Sequences were derived from CD4+ or CD8+ T cells sorted from blood, sampled in a trial of the OX40 agonist ivuxolimab. The CDR3 DNA reads as TGTGCCAGCAGTCGGGACTACCTATCGTACGAGCAGTACTTC. This encodes CASSRDYLSYEQYF.